These 12 T cell receptor beta chains were all obtained from the same sample, sequenced in a study of blood T cell repertoires in COVID-19. Clones were read by immunoSEQ multiplex PCR, and TCRdb kept only the in-frame ones, dropping some. The sample yields 56,000 or so clones, over 75% seen once. The sample consisted of peripheral blood. These TCRs come from a human donor in a cohort sampled during active COVID-19.

This chain joins TRBV2 and TRBJ1-1; no definite D call. The germline V gene encodes CDR1 SNHLY and CDR2 FYNNEI. This CDR3 spans 15 amino acids. V lost 6 bases to trimming and J lost 1 base, with 15 bases between them. CDR3 nucleotide sequence: TGTGCCAGCAGAATTTTGATGGGAGGGAACACTGAAGCTTTCTTT. It is translated as CASRILMGGNTEAFF.

The chain links TRBV5-4 to TRBJ2-1; TRBD2 might be the D (6 bases). Looked up from germline, CDR1 is SGHNT and CDR2 is YYREEE (reference sequence). Trimming left V 0 bases short and J 5 bases short, with 15 bases between. The CDR3 loop spans 16 amino acids. The CDR3 sequence is CASSLGGTGGDNEQFF. The DNA of the CDR3 is TGTGCCAGCAGCTTGGGAGGGACTGGCGGGGACAATGAGCAGTTCTTC.

The V and J genes are TRBV20-1 and TRBJ2-1, with 7 bases aligning to TRBD1. V lost 3 bases, J lost 5 bases, and 13 bases stayed unmatched. This CDR3 is built from 16 residues. CDR1 is DFQATT, CDR2 SNEGSKA, per germline (reference sequence). CDR3 DNA: TGCAGTGCTAGTCCCTTATCCGGGACAGCCAACAATGAGCAGTTCTTC. Amino acid sequence: CSASPLSGTANNEQFF.

This chain joins TRBV18 and TRBJ1-3, with TRBD1 identical over 8 bases. This CDR3 has 16 residues. Losses at the gene ends were 3 bases for V and 2 bases for J; bases not matched to a gene: 6. Germline V gene sequence: CDR1 KGHSH, CDR2 LQKENI. CDR3 in amino acids: CASSPVDRGPGNTIYF. As DNA, the CDR3 is TGTGCCAGCTCACCCGTTGACAGGGGCCCTGGAAACACCATATATTTT.

This clone appeared a few times. The CDR3 protein is CASSPQEGGQEYF. CDR3 coding DNA: TGTGCCAGCAGCCCCCAAGAGGGGGGACAGGAGTACTTC. The rearrangement uses TRBV7-9 and TRBJ2-7; 8 positions match TRBD1. Germline-derived CDR1 and CDR2 are SEHNR and FQNEAQ (reference sequence). This CDR3 region has 13 residues. The J segment lost 11 bases and the V segment lost 5 bases, leaving 11 bases of the junction unmatched.

This chain uses TRBV7-2 with TRBJ1-6; weak D call: TRBD1 (5 bases). CDR1 SGHTA and CDR2 FQGNSA come from the germline V gene. V dropped 2 bases and J dropped 7 bases, with 12 bases sitting between them. The CDR3 is 15 amino acids. CDR3 amino acids: CASSLFGQGNSPLHF. CDR3 coding DNA: TGTGCCAGCAGCTTATTTGGGCAGGGAAATTCACCCCTCCACTTT.

V is TRBV5-1 and J is TRBJ2-1; no reliable D call. The CDR3 has 14 amino acids. V lost 0 bases, J lost 9 bases, and 13 bases lay in between. Germline loops: CDR1 SGHRS, CDR2 YFSETQ. The CDR3 DNA is TGCGCCAGCAGCTTGGATCATACCGCAGGTGAGCAGTTCTTC. Encoded protein: CASSLDHTAGEQFF.

The rearrangement joins TRBV7-2 to TRBJ2-7; TRBD2 aligns across 13 bases. Germline assignment: CDR1 SGHTA and CDR2 FQGNSA. CDR3 length: 17 amino acids. The trim removed 4 bases at V and 3 bases at J, leaving 9 bases unmatched. DNA of the CDR3: TGTGCCAGCAGCTCCCAAGGACTAGCGGGAGCCTACTACGAGCAGTACTTC. Translated, it gives CASSSQGLAGAYYEQYF. The variable domain in full, with the rest retrieved from reference TRBV7-2 and TRBJ2-7, is GAGVSQSPSNKVTEKGKDVELRCDPISGHTALYWYRQSLGQGLEFLIYFQGNSAPDKSGLPSDRFSAERTGGSVSTLTIQRTQQEDSAVYLCASSSQGLAGAYYEQYFGPGTRLTVT.

The chain links TRBV4-1 to TRBJ1-1; no clear D. The V end was cut by 1 base, the J end by 6 bases, with 6 bases between. CDR3 length: 12 residues. The germline V gene encodes CDR1 MGHRA and CDR2 YSYEKL. Here the CDR3 DNA reads TGCGCCAGCAGCCAAGGGGCGTCTGAAGCTTTCTTT. Translating gives CASSQGASEAFF.

V is TRBV5-5 and J is TRBJ2-1; TRBD1 aligns across 12 bases. CDR1 is SGHKS, CDR2 YYEKEE, per germline (reference sequence). This CDR3 comprises 16 residues. The junction had 9 bases not matched to a gene; V was cut back by 4 bases and J by 7 bases. The CDR3 coding sequence is TGTGCCAGCAGCGGTCCGGGACAGGGGGCGGGGAATGAGCAGTTCTTC. This gives the protein CASSGPGQGAGNEQFF.

The V and J genes are TRBV6-6 and TRBJ2-1; D is unresolved. Trimming pared 5 bases from V and 12 bases from J, leaving 17 bases between. In germline, CDR1 is MNHNY, CDR2 SVGAGI (reference sequence). This CDR3 comprises 13 residues. CDR3 in DNA: TGTGCCAGCAGTGACTTGGGCCTGGTGGGGCAGTTCTTC. This codes for CASSDLGLVGQFF.

The chain links TRBV6-5 to TRBJ2-7; 10 positions agree with TRBD2. The CDR3 runs 14 residues. J was trimmed by 2 bases and V by 6 bases; bases with no gene match: 4. CDR1 is MNHEY and CDR2 is SVGAGI in the germline V gene. The CDR3 DNA reads as TGTGCCAGCAGAAGACTAGCGGGCCCCTACGAGCAGTACTTC. It codes for CASRRLAGPYEQYF.